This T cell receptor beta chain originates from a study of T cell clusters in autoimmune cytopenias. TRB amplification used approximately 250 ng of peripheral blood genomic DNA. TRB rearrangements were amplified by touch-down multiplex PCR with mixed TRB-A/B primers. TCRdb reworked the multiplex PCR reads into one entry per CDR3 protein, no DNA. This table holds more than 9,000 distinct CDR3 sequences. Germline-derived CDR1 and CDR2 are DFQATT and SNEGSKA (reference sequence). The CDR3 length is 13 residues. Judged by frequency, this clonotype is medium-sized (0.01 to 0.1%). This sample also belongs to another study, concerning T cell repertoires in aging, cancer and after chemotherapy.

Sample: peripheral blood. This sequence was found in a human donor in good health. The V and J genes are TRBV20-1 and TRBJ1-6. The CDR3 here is CSAASSYNSPLHF.